This T cell receptor (beta chain) is drawn from a study of blood T cells in healthy people across ages. Notes on the study in general: Donor CMV status, an unknown factor, possibly confounded changes in expanded clonotypes. Per-million-T-cell TCR beta diversity fell roughly linearly with age. More naive CD4+ cells and higher diversity marked long-lived donors relative to aged donors.

The V end was cut by 0 bases, the J end by 0 bases, with 12 bases between. The germline gives CDR1 LGHNA, CDR2 YSLEER. This CDR3 is 17 amino acids long. With a J-beta primer mix and a sample-barcoded 5' primer, a second PCR ran about 7 to 12 cycles. Each cDNA molecule received a tag from a template-switch adaptor that had 12 random nucleotides. TCRdb reprocessed the 5' RACE reads with MiXCR, giving one entry per CDR3 protein. The sample records roughly 2 million distinct CDR3 sequences, about 50% being singletons. This clonotype was seen a few times. Its antigen is not identified. The clonotype originates from a woman between 40 and 55 years old in good health. Sequenced input: blood. This sequence joins TRBV4-3 and TRBJ2-1; no clear D gene. CDR3 in DNA: TGCGCCAGCAGCCAAGAGTTTGGGATGAGCTCCTACAATGAGCAGTTCTTC. Its protein product is CASSQEFGMSSYNEQFF.